This TCR beta chain was identified in a study of cytomegalovirus exposure and HLA in healthy donors. Overall study context: Among the roughly 370 genotyped donors, around 85% were placed in the Caucasian-associated ancestry cluster.

Germline loops: CDR1 MNHNY, CDR2 SVGAGI (reference sequence). This CDR3 has 14 residues. V lost 0 bases to trimming and J lost 4 bases, with 9 bases between them. Study observations and caveats: A list of approximately 160 TCR beta chains associated with cytomegalovirus was given.

In the PCR, 60 Vbeta and 13 Jbeta primers were used. TCRdb's copy holds only in-frame clones and misses some; the assay was immunoSEQ multiplex PCR. The sample has 100,000 to 150,000 clones. To note about this clone: The antigen remains undetermined.

The sequence derives from a woman aged 35 to 49 in good health and CMV-seronegative. This chain links TRBV6-6 with TRBJ2-5, with D possibly being TRBD2 (5 bases). Sequenced: PBMCs. The CDR3 loop is CASSYSSSSETQYF. DNA for the CDR3: TGTGCCAGCAGTTACTCTTCTAGCTCAGAGACCCAGTACTTC.